This TCR beta chain appears in the sequencing data of a study of T cell clonotyping in hematopoietic cell transplantation. The V and J ends lost 5 bases and 1 base respectively, with 1 base between them. The CDR3 has 11 amino acids. From germline, CDR1 is SGHTA and CDR2 FQGNSA. This clone was seen just once. Its antigen is unidentified. Study-wide results and caveats: CD4 and CD8 repertoire contributions could not be separated without sorting. Higher Inverse Simpson Index values in graft donor and pretransplant recipient predicted broader posttransplant TCR diversity. Recipient TCR diversity dropped after transplant; expanded clonotypes rose from day 30 to 180.

Some clones are missing from TCRdb's copy, which holds only in-frame ones; the method was immunoSEQ multiplex PCR. The sample carries fewer than 30,000 clones, around 95% recorded once. The receptor's source is a man aged 50 to 59 in good health. Some clones in this sample may be carry-over from other donors' samples. The V gene is TRBV7-2, the J gene TRBJ2-3; D remains ambiguous. The specimen was peripheral blood mononuclear cells. CDR3 sequence reads: CASSRTDTQYF. The CDR3 bases are TGTGCCAGCAGCCGCACAGATACGCAGTATTTT.